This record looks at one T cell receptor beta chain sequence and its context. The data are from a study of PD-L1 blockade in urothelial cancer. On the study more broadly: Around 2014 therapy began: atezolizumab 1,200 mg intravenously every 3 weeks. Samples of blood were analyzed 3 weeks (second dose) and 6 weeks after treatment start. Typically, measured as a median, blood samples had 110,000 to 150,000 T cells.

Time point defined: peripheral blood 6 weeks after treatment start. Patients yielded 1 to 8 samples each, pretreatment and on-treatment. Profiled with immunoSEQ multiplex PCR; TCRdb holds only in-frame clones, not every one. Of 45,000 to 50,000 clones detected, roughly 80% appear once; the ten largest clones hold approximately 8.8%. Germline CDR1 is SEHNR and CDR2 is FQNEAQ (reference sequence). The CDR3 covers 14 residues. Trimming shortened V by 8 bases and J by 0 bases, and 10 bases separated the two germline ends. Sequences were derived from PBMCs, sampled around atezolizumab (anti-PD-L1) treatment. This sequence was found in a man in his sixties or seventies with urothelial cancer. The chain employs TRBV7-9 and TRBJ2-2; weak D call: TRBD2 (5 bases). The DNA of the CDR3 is TGTGCCAGCCAGGAGGTTACGAACACCGGGGAGCTGTTTTTT. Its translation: CASQEVTNTGELFF.